Here is one TCR beta chain with its context. The data were obtained in a study of blood T cell repertoires in COVID-19. The germline CDR1 and CDR2 sequences are SGHRS and YFSETQ. The junction had 3 bases not matched to a gene; V was cut back by 0 bases and J by 4 bases. The CDR3 totals 14 residues. Sequenced by immunoSEQ multiplex PCR; TCRdb stores in-frame clones only, minus some. The sample shows around 240,000 clones, roughly 82% of them seen only once. Recovered status applied to Cohort 3 donors who had two consecutive negative PCRs. It also applied to those with clearance or with symptom resolution.

This clonotype was sampled from a woman in her 50s who had recovered from COVID-19. The specimen was PBMCs or T cells enriched from blood (not recorded which). V and J are TRBV5-1 and TRBJ1-2; 7 bases are a match to TRBD1. The CDR3, as DNA: TGCGCCAGCAGCTTGGGGACAGGTCTCTATGGCTACACCTTC. It encodes CASSLGTGLYGYTF.